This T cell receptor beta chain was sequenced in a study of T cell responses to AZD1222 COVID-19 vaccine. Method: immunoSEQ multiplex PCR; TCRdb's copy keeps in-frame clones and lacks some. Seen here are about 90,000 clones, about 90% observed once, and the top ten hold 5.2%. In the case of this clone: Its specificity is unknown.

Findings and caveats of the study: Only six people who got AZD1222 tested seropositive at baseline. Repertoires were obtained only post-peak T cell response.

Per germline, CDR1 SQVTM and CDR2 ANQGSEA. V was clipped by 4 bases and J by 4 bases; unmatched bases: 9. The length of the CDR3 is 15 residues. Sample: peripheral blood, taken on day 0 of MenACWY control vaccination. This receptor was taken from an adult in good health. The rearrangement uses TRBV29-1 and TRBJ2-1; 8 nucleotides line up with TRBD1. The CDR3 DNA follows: TGCAGCGTTGGGTTCCCAGGGGGCGGATACAATGAGCAGTTCTTC. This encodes CSVGFPGGGYNEQFF.